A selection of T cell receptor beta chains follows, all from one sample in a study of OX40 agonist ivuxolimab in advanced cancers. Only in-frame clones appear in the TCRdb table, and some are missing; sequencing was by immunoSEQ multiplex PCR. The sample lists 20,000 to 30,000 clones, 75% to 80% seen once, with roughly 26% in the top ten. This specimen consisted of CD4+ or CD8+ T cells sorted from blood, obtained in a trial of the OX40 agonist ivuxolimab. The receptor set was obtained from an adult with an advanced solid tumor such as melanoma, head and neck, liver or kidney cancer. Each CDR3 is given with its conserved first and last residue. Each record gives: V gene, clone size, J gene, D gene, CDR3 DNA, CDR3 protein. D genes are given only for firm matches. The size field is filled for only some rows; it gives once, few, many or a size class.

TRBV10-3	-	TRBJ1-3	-	TGTGCCATCAGAGAAGGGAACGGACAGACTCCCTCTGGAAACACCATATATTTT	CAIREGNGQTPSGNTIYF
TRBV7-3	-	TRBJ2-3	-	TGTGCCAGCAGCTTAACGGCAGGGTTGCCAGAGTATACGCAGTATTTT	CASSLTAGLPEYTQYF
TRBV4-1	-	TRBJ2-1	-	TGCGCCAGCAGCCAAGATCAGAATGAGCAGTTCTTC	CASSQDQNEQFF
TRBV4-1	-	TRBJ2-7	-	TGCGCCAGCAGCCCCGGTTTGGGATTCGAGCAGTACTTC	CASSPGLGFEQYF
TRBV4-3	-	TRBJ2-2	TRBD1	TGCGCCAGCAGCCTCCGGGACAGGGGATCCGGGGAGCTGTTTTTT	CASSLRDRGSGELFF
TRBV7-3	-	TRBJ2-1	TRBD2	TGTGCCAGCAGCACAATTACTAGCGGATACAATGAGCAGTTCTTC	CASSTITSGYNEQFF
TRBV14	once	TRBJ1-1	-	TGTGCCAGCAGCCAAGATTGGCGAGACGGCACTGAAGCTTTCTTT	CASSQDWRDGTEAFF
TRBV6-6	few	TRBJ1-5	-	TGTGCCAGCAGTGCAACAGGGAGAGATCAGCCCCAGCATTTT	CASSATGRDQPQHF
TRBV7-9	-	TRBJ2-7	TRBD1	TGTGCCGCGATACCGGGGGGACAGGGTGAGCAGTACTTC	CAAIPGGQGEQYF
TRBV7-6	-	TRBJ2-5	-	TGTGCCAGCAGCACCCACAACAGGTGGACCCAGTACTTC	CASSTHNRWTQYF
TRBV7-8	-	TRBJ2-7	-	TGTGCCAGCAGCTTAGCTAGGACCGGTACCTACGAGCAGTACTTC	CASSLARTGTYEQYF
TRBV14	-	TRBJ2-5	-	TGTGCCAGCAGCCCCTTCCTGCCCGAACAAGAGACCCAGTACTTC	CASSPFLPEQETQYF
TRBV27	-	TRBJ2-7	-	TGTGCCAGCAGTTGGCAGGGTTTGCGGGAGCAGTACTTC	CASSWQGLREQYF
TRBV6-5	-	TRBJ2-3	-	TGTGCCAGCGAGGGGGAGTCAGATACGCAGTATTTT	CASEGESDTQYF
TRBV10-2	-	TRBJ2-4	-	TGCGCCAGCAGTGAGTCATGGGGTCTTCAGTACTTC	CASSESWGLQYF
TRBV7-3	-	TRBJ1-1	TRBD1	TGTGCCAGCTCACCCGAGGACAGGGGAGTGAACACTGAAGCTTTCTTT	CASSPEDRGVNTEAFF
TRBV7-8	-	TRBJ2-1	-	TGTGCCAGCCTAGGGCGGGGTATCTACAATGAGCAGTTCTTC	CASLGRGIYNEQFF
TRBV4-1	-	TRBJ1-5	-	TGCGCCAGCAGCCAAGAAGGAGGGGAACAGCCCCAGCATTTT	CASSQEGGEQPQHF
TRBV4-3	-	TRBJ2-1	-	TGCGCCAGCAGCCAAGGGGGAACAGGCCTTTCCTACAATGAGCAGTTCTTC	CASSQGGTGLSYNEQFF
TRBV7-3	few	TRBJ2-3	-	TGTGCCAGCAGCTTAGGGGCAGGGGCTAGCACAGATACGCAGTATTTT	CASSLGAGASTDTQYF
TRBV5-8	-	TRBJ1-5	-	TGTGCCAGCAGCTTGAAGGAAGTGGGCAGCAATCAGCCCCAGCATTTT	CASSLKEVGSNQPQHF
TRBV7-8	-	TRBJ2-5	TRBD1	TGTGCCAGCAGCTTCCGACAGGGCACGGGTGAAGAGACCCAGTACTTC	CASSFRQGTGEETQYF
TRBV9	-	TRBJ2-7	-	TGTGCCAGCAGCCGGCGGGACACCTCCTACGAGCAGTACTTC	CASSRRDTSYEQYF
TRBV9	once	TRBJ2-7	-	TGTGCCAGCAGCGGAGAAGGCATATCCTACGAGCAGTACTTC	CASSGEGISYEQYF
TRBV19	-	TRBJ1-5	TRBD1	TGTGCCAGTACCCCGACAGGGAATAGCAATCAGCCCCAGCATTTT	CASTPTGNSNQPQHF
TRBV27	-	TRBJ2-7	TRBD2	TGTGCCAGCAGTGTGGGACTAGCGGTTTCCTACGAGCAGTACTTC	CASSVGLAVSYEQYF